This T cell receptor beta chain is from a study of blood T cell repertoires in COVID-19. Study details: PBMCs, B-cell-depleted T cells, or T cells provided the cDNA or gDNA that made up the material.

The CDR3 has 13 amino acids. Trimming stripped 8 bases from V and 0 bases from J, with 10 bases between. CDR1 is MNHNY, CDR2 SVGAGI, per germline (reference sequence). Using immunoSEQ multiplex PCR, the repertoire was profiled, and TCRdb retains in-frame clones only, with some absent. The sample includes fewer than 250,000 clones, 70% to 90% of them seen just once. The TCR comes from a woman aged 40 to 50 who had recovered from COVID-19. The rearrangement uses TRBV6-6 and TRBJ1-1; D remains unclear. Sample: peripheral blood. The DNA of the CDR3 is TGTGCCAGCTATAAAGAGGTGAACACTGAAGCTTTCTTT. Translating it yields CASYKEVNTEAFF.